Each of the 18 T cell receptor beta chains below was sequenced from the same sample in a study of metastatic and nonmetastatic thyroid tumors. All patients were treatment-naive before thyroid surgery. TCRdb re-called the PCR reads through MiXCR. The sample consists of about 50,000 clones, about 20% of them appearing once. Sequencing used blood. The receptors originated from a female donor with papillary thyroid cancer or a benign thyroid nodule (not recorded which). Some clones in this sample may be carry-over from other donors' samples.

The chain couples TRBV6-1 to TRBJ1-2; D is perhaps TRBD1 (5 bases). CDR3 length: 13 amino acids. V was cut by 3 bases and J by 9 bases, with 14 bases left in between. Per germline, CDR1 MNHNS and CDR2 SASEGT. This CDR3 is CASSDGGLFCYTF. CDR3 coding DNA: TGTGCCAGCAGTGACGGGGGATTATTTTGCTACACCTTC.

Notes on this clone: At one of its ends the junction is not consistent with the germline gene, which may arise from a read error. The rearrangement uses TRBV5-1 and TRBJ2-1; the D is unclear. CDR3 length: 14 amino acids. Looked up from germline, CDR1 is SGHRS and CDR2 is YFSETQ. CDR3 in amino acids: CSSSLSQFYNEEFF. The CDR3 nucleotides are TGCTCCAGCAGCTTGTCACAGTTCTACAATGAGGAGTTCTTC.

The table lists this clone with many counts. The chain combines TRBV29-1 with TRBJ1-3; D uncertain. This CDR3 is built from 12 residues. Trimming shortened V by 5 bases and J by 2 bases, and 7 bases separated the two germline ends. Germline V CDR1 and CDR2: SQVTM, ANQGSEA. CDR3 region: CSVSRAGNTIYF. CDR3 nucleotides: TGCAGCGTTTCAAGGGCTGGAAACACCATATATTTT.

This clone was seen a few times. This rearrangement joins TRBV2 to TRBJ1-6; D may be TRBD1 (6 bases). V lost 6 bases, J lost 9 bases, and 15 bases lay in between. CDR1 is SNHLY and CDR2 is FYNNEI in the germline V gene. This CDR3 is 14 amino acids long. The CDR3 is CASSLGQRTSPLHF. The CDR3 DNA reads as TGTGCCAGCAGCCTCGGACAGCGGACTTCACCCCTCCACTTT.

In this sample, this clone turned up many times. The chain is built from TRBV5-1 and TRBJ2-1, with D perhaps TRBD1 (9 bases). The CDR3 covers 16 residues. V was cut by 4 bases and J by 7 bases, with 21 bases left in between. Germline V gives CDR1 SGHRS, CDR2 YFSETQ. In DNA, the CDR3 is TGCGCCAGCAGCCGAATAATTAGCGGGACAGGGAATGAGCAGTTCTTC. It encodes CASSRIISGTGNEQFF.

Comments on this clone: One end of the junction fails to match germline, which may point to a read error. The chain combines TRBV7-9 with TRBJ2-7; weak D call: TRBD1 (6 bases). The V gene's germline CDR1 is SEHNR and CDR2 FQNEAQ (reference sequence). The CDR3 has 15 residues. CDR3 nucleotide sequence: TGTGCCAGTAGCTTGGATGGACAGACGATCTACGAGCAGTACTTC. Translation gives CASSLDGQTIYEQYF. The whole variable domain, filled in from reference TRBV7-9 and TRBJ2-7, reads DTGVSQNPRHKITKRGQNVTFRCDPISEHNRLYWYRQTLGQGPEFLTYFQNEAQLEKSRLLSDRFSAERPKGSFSTLEIQRTEQGDSAMYLCASSLDGQTIYEQYFGPGTRLTVT.

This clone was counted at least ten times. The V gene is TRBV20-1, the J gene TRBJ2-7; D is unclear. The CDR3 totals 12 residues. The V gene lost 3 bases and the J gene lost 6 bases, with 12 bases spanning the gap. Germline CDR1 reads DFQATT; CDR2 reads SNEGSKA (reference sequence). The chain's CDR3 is CSASLDVSEQYF. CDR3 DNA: TGCAGTGCTAGTCTCGACGTATCCGAGCAGTACTTC.

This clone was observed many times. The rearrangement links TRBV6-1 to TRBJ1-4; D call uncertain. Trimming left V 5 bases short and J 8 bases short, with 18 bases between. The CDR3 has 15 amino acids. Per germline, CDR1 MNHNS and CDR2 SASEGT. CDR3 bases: TGTGCCAGCAGTACCCCCGGGAAGGGATTGGAAAAACTGTTTTTT. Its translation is CASSTPGKGLEKLFF.

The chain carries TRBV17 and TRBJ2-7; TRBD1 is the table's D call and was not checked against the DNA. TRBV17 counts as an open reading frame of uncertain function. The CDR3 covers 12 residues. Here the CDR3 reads CQQPPVGGEQYF. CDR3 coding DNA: TGCCAGCAGCCCCCTGTAGGGGGCGAGCAGTACTTC.

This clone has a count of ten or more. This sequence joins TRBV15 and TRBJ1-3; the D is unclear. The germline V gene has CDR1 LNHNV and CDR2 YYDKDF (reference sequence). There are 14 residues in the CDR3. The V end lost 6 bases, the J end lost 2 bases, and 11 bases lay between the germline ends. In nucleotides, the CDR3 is TGTGCCACCAGTAATGACAAAACTGGAAACACCATATATTTT. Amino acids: CATSNDKTGNTIYF. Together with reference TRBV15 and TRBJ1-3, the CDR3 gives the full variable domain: DAMVIQNPRYQVTQFGKPVTLSCSQTLNHNVMYWYQQKSSQAPKLLFHYYDKDFNNEADTPDNFQSRRPNTSFCFLDIRSPGLGDTAMYLCATSNDKTGNTIYFGEGSWLTVV.

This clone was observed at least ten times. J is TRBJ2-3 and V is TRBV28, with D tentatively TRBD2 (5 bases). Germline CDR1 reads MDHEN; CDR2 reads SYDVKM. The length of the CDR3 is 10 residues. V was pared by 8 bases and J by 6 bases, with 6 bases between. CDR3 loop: CASGSDTQYF. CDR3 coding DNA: TGTGCCAGCGGGAGTGATACGCAGTATTTT.

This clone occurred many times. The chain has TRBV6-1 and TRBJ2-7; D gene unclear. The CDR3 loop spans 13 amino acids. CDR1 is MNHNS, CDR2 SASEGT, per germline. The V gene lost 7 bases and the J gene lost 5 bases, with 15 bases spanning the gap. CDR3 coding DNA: TGTGCCAGCACCCCAGGTGAAGGGAACGAGCAGTACTTC. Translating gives CASTPGEGNEQYF.

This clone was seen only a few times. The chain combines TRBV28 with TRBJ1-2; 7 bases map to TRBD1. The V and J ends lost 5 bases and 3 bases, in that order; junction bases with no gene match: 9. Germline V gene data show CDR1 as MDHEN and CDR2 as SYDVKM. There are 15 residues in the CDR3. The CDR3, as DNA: TGTGCCAGCAGTCCCGGGACAGTAATATACTATGGCTACACCTTC. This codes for CASSPGTVIYYGYTF.

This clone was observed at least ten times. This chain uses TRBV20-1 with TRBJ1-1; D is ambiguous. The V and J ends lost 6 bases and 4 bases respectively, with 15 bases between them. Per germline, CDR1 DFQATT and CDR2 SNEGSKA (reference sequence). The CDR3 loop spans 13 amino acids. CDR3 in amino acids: CSATVPGVTEAFF. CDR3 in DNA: TGCAGTGCCACGGTCCCTGGAGTCACTGAAGCTTTCTTT.

Here the CDR3 DNA reads TGTGCCAGGAATAGCGGGAGAGTTGAGACCCAGTACTTC. This encodes CARNSGRVETQYF. The chain combines TRBV30 with TRBJ2-5; 9 positions agree with TRBD2. The CDR3 has 13 residues. Trimming took 8 bases from V and 5 from J; bases not matched to a gene: 9. Germline CDR1 GTSNPN, CDR2 SVGIG (reference sequence).

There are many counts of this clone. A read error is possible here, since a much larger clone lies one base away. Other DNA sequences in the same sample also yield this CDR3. The CDR3, as DNA: TGTGCCAGCAGCTTAGGAACGGGATTCAATGAGCAGTTCTTT. Protein product: CASSLGTGFNEQFF. The chain carries TRBV11-2 and TRBJ2-1, with D maybe TRBD2 (5 bases). The CDR3 contains 14 residues. The germline gives CDR1 SGHAT, CDR2 FQNNGV. Full variable domain (rest looked up from reference TRBV11-2 and TRBJ2-1): EAGVAQSPRYKIIEKRQSVAFWCNPISGHATLYWYQQILGQGPKLLIQFQNNGVVDDSQLPKDRFSAERLKGVDSTLKIQPAKLEDSAVYLCASSLGTGFNEQFFGPGTRLTVL.

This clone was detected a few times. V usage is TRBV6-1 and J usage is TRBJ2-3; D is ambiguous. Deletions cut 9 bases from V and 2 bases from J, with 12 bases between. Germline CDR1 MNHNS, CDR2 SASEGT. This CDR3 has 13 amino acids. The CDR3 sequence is CASQYVPTDTQYF. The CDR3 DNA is TGTGCCAGTCAGTACGTTCCCACAGATACGCAGTATTTT.

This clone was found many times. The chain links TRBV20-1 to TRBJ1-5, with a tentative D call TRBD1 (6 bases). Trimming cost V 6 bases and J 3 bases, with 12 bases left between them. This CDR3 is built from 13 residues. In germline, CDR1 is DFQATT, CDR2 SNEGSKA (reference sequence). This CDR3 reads CSAITGPNQPQHF. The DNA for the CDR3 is TGCAGTGCAATTACAGGGCCCAATCAGCCCCAGCATTTT.